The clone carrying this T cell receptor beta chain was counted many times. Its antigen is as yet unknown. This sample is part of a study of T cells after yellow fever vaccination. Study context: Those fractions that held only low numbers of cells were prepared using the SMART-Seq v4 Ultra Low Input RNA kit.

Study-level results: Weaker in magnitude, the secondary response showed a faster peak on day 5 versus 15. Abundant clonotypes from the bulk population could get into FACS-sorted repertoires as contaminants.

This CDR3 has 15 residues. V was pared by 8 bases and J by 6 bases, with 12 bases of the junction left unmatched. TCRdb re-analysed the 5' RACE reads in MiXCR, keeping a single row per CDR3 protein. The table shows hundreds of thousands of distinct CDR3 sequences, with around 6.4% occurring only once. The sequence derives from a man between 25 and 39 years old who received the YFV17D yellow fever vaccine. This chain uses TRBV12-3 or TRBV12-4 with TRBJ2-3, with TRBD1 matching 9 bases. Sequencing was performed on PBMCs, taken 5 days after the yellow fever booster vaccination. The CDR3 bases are TGTGCCAGCCACAAAGGACAGGGGTGGCTGGATACGCAGTATTTT. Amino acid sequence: CASHKGQGWLDTQYF.